These T cell receptor beta chains were read from a single sample in a study of tumor and adjacent non-tumor tissue in lung cancer. TCRdb passed the multiplex PCR reads through MiXCR, listing each CDR3 protein once. The table shows about 50,000 distinct CDR3 sequences, with 74% occurring only once. The sequenced sample consisted of distant non-tumor lung tissue. The receptors were sampled from a woman aged 60 to 75 with non-small cell lung cancer. Each CDR3 is given with its conserved first and last residue. Each record gives: V gene, clone size, J gene, D gene, CDR3 protein, CDR3 DNA. The D gene is left open where the match is weak. Where a row states a size, it is once, few, many or the class of an expanded clone; other rows omit it.

v_gene: TRBV6-5; abundance: medium-sized; j_gene: TRBJ2-5; d_gene: NA; CDR3aa: CASSALLAATRGGETQYF; CDR3nt: TGTGCCAGCAGCGCCCTCCTAGCGGCTACCCGAGGGGGAGAGACCCAGTACTTC
v_gene: TRBV6-2/TRBV6-3; abundance: many; j_gene: TRBJ2-2; d_gene: NA; CDR3aa: CASSYGGADTGELFF; CDR3nt: TGTGCCAGCAGTTACGGGGGGGCTGACACCGGGGAGCTGTTTTTT
v_gene: TRBV7-2; abundance: NA; j_gene: TRBJ2-1; d_gene: TRBD2; CDR3aa: CASSPRMGGGNNEQFF; CDR3nt: TGTGCCAGCAGTCCAAGAATGGGCGGGGGAAACAATGAGCAGTTCTTC
v_gene: TRBV6-6; abundance: NA; j_gene: TRBJ1-6; d_gene: NA; CDR3aa: CASSSSGASPLHF; CDR3nt: TGTGCCAGCAGTTCATCGGGCGCTTCACCCCTCCACTTT
v_gene: TRBV13; abundance: NA; j_gene: TRBJ2-7; d_gene: NA; CDR3aa: CPISAPFEYEQYF; CDR3nt: TGTCCCATCAGCGCGCCCTTTGAGTACGAGCAGTACTTC
v_gene: TRBV12-3/TRBV12-4; abundance: NA; j_gene: TRBJ2-7; d_gene: NA; CDR3aa: CASTLSIIYEQYF; CDR3nt: TGTGCCAGTACCCTATCGATTATCTACGAGCAATACTTC
v_gene: TRBV20-1; abundance: NA; j_gene: TRBJ2-7; d_gene: NA; CDR3aa: CTARDGSGDITYEQYF; CDR3nt: TGCACTGCTAGAGATGGGAGCGGGGACATCACCTACGAGCAGTACTTC
v_gene: TRBV4-3; abundance: NA; j_gene: TRBJ1-4; d_gene: NA; CDR3aa: CVSSQDARVANEKLFF; CDR3nt: TGCGTCAGCAGCCAAGATGCGAGGGTGGCTAATGAAAAACTGTTTTTT
v_gene: TRBV5-4; abundance: NA; j_gene: TRBJ2-2; d_gene: TRBD2; CDR3aa: CASSFSVGGPAEELFF; CDR3nt: TGTGCCAGCAGCTTTTCCGTGGGAGGGCCTGCCGAGGAGCTGTTTTTT
v_gene: TRBV5-4; abundance: many; j_gene: TRBJ2-1; d_gene: TRBD2; CDR3aa: CASSLESGREGKFF; CDR3nt: TGTGCCAGCAGCTTGGAAAGTGGGCGGGAGGGGAAGTTCTTC
v_gene: TRBV14; abundance: NA; j_gene: TRBJ2-3; d_gene: TRBD2; CDR3aa: CASSQPLGLPGRIDTQYF; CDR3nt: TGTGCCAGCAGCCAACCCCTGGGACTACCGGGGAGGATAGATACGCAGTATTTT
v_gene: TRBV6-5; abundance: NA; j_gene: TRBJ2-7; d_gene: NA; CDR3aa: CASGARTSYEQYF; CDR3nt: TGTGCCAGCGGGGCGAGGACTTCCTACGAGCAGTACTTC
v_gene: TRBV6-2/TRBV6-3; abundance: NA; j_gene: TRBJ2-7; d_gene: NA; CDR3aa: CASSPSPGSPLREQYF; CDR3nt: TGTGCCAGCAGTCCGTCCCCCGGGAGTCCCCTAAGGGAGCAGTACTTC
v_gene: TRBV4-3; abundance: NA; j_gene: TRBJ2-1; d_gene: TRBD2; CDR3aa: CASTRGLTYNEQFF; CDR3nt: TGCGCCAGCACCCGGGGACTAACCTACAATGAGCAGTTCTTC
v_gene: TRBV28; abundance: NA; j_gene: TRBJ2-2; d_gene: TRBD2; CDR3aa: CDSSSSFGRRGEGTGELFF; CDR3nt: TGTGACAGCAGTTCCTCCTTTGGTCGGCGGGGGGAAGGCACCGGGGAGCTGTTTTTT
v_gene: TRBV11-2; abundance: NA; j_gene: TRBJ2-5; d_gene: NA; CDR3aa: CTSSLEGAFGTQYF; CDR3nt: TGTACCAGCAGCTTAGAGGGCGCCTTTGGGACCCAGTACTTC
v_gene: TRBV10-3; abundance: NA; j_gene: TRBJ2-1; d_gene: NA; CDR3aa: CAISESGWVGRGDNEQFF; CDR3nt: TGTGCCATCAGTGAGTCAGGATGGGTAGGGAGAGGTGACAATGAGCAGTTCTTC
v_gene: TRBV6-5; abundance: NA; j_gene: TRBJ1-1; d_gene: TRBD1; CDR3aa: CASSYWGQGGTEVFF; CDR3nt: TGTGCCAGCAGTTATTGGGGACAGGGGGGGACCGAAGTTTTCTTT
v_gene: TRBV6-2/TRBV6-3; abundance: medium-sized; j_gene: TRBJ2-3; d_gene: TRBD2; CDR3aa: CASRLAGSFSTDTQYF; CDR3nt: TGTGCCAGCCGACTAGCGGGGTCTTTTAGCACAGATACGCAGTATTTT
v_gene: TRBV12-3/TRBV12-4; abundance: NA; j_gene: TRBJ2-3; d_gene: TRBD2; CDR3aa: CASSLAFLAGGVTDRQYF; CDR3nt: TGTGCCAGCAGTTTAGCGTTCCTAGCGGGGGGGGTGACAGATAGGCAGTATTTT
v_gene: TRBV6-2/TRBV6-3; abundance: NA; j_gene: TRBJ2-4; d_gene: NA; CDR3aa: CVSSYDVQNIQYF; CDR3nt: TGTGTCAGCAGTTATGATGTCCAAAACATACAGTATTTC
v_gene: TRBV28; abundance: many; j_gene: TRBJ1-4; d_gene: NA; CDR3aa: CASSSWGTKPEKLFF; CDR3nt: TGTGCCAGCAGTTCCTGGGGGACAAAACCTGAAAAACTGTTTTTT
v_gene: TRBV6-6; abundance: once; j_gene: TRBJ2-3; d_gene: NA; CDR3aa: CSSSLSGNTDTQYF; CDR3nt: TGTTCCAGCAGTTTGAGCGGAAACACTGATACGCAGTATTTT
v_gene: TRBV29-1; abundance: NA; j_gene: TRBJ1-1; d_gene: NA; CDR3aa: CSVKPSPVNTEAFF; CDR3nt: TGCAGCGTGAAACCTTCCCCCGTGAACACTGAAGCTTTCTTT
v_gene: TRBV6-4; abundance: NA; j_gene: TRBJ2-2; d_gene: NA; CDR3aa: CASSVGTTNTRELFF; CDR3nt: TGTGCCAGCAGTGTCGGGACAACGAACACCAGAGAGCTGTTTTTT
v_gene: TRBV12-3/TRBV12-4; abundance: NA; j_gene: TRBJ1-1; d_gene: NA; CDR3aa: CTIRYDISGGTEAFF; CDR3nt: TGTACCATCAGGTACGACATTTCGGGCGGCACTGAAGCTTTCTTT
v_gene: TRBV28; abundance: many; j_gene: TRBJ1-2; d_gene: NA; CDR3aa: CASNKPPGGYTF; CDR3nt: TGTGCCAGCAACAAGCCACCGGGGGGCTACACCTTC
v_gene: TRBV4-3; abundance: NA; j_gene: TRBJ1-3; d_gene: NA; CDR3aa: CASSPDLGSGNTIYF; CDR3nt: TGCGCCAGCAGTCCCGATTTGGGGTCCGGAAACACCATATATTTT
v_gene: TRBV5-5; abundance: medium-sized; j_gene: TRBJ2-7; d_gene: NA; CDR3aa: CASSSRTREQYF; CDR3nt: TGTGCCAGCAGCTCAAGGACTCGCGAGCAGTACTTC
v_gene: TRBV28; abundance: NA; j_gene: TRBJ2-3; d_gene: NA; CDR3aa: CVSRLGTCTDTQYF; CDR3nt: TGCGTCAGCAGGCTGGGAACTTGCACAGATACGCAGTATTTT
v_gene: TRBV11-3; abundance: NA; j_gene: TRBJ1-1; d_gene: NA; CDR3aa: CASGSYGNTEAFF; CDR3nt: TGTGCCAGCGGGTCGTACGGTAACACTGAAGCTTTCTTT
v_gene: TRBV4-2; abundance: NA; j_gene: TRBJ2-3; d_gene: NA; CDR3aa: CASSQDWERSCRDTQYF; CDR3nt: TGTGCCAGCAGCCAAGATTGGGAACGGTCTTGCAGAGATACGCAGTATTTT
v_gene: TRBV4-1; abundance: NA; j_gene: TRBJ2-3; d_gene: NA; CDR3aa: CASSQRGLIIDTQYF; CDR3nt: TGCGCCAGCAGCCAAAGAGGACTCATCATAGATACGCAGTATTTT
v_gene: TRBV11-2; abundance: NA; j_gene: TRBJ2-7; d_gene: TRBD1; CDR3aa: CASNLAGTVYQVSYELYF; CDR3nt: TGTGCCAGCAACTTGGCCGGGACAGTGTATCAAGTCTCCTACGAGCTGTACTTC
v_gene: TRBV5-4; abundance: NA; j_gene: TRBJ1-2; d_gene: NA; CDR3aa: CASSYQGHGEFDGYTF; CDR3nt: TGTGCCAGCAGCTATCAGGGACATGGAGAATTCGATGGCTACACCTTC
v_gene: TRBV11-3; abundance: medium-sized; j_gene: TRBJ2-1; d_gene: NA; CDR3aa: CATRKGELGNEQFF; CDR3nt: TGTGCCACCCGCAAGGGTGAATTAGGCAATGAGCAGTTCTTC
v_gene: TRBV11-2; abundance: NA; j_gene: TRBJ2-7; d_gene: NA; CDR3aa: CVTRLERVGRRDF; CDR3nt: TGTGTCACCAGGTTAGAGAGGGTGGGACGGCGAGACTTC
v_gene: TRBV6-5; abundance: NA; j_gene: TRBJ2-7; d_gene: NA; CDR3aa: CASRTTLSTTLTYEQYF; CDR3nt: TGTGCCAGTCGCACCACACTTAGCACTACCTTGACCTACGAGCAGTACTTC
v_gene: TRBV11-2; abundance: NA; j_gene: TRBJ1-4; d_gene: NA; CDR3aa: CASGSWGFGNLFF; CDR3nt: TGTGCCAGCGGCTCCTGGGGATTCGGGAATCTGTTTTTT
v_gene: TRBV4-3; abundance: once; j_gene: TRBJ1-1; d_gene: NA; CDR3aa: CASSQDSAGEDFF; CDR3nt: TGCGCCAGCAGCCAAGATTCTGCCGGGGAAGATTTCTTC
v_gene: TRBV6-2/TRBV6-3; abundance: NA; j_gene: TRBJ2-7; d_gene: TRBD1; CDR3aa: CASSYSGDRVHDQYF; CDR3nt: TGTGCCAGCAGTTACTCCGGGGACAGGGTCCACGATCAGTACTTC
v_gene: TRBV28; abundance: many; j_gene: TRBJ2-7; d_gene: TRBD1; CDR3aa: CASSPPRGPYEQYF; CDR3nt: TGTGCCAGCAGTCCGCCCAGGGGGCCGTACGAGCAGTACTTC
v_gene: TRBV11-1; abundance: once; j_gene: TRBJ2-7; d_gene: TRBD1; CDR3aa: CASSLAGQGRSYEHYF; CDR3nt: TGTGCCAGCAGCTTAGCGGGACAGGGAAGGTCCTACGAGCATTACTTC
v_gene: TRBV6-2/TRBV6-3; abundance: once; j_gene: TRBJ2-3; d_gene: TRBD1; CDR3aa: CASSLRPGRTGTQCF; CDR3nt: TGTGCCAGCAGTTTACGACCGGGGCGGACAGGTACGCAGTGTTTT
v_gene: TRBV5-4; abundance: NA; j_gene: TRBJ2-2; d_gene: NA; CDR3aa: CASSFDSDIGELFF; CDR3nt: TGTGCCAGCAGCTTTGATAGTGACATCGGGGAGCTGTTTTTT
v_gene: TRBV6-5; abundance: NA; j_gene: TRBJ2-5; d_gene: TRBD1; CDR3aa: CASSRTGALKTQYF; CDR3nt: TGTGCCAGCAGTCGGACAGGGGCTCTAAAGACCCAATACTTC
v_gene: TRBV11-3; abundance: medium-sized; j_gene: TRBJ1-2; d_gene: TRBD1; CDR3aa: CASSHGQGGFGYTF; CDR3nt: TGTGCCAGCAGCCACGGACAGGGGGGGTTCGGCTACACCTTC
v_gene: TRBV6-1; abundance: NA; j_gene: TRBJ2-5; d_gene: TRBD2; CDR3aa: CVSSEATSGGAQTQYF; CDR3nt: TGTGTCAGCAGTGAGGCAACTAGCGGGGGGGCTCAGACCCAGTACTTC